This entry lists 22 T cell receptor beta chains sequenced from one sample in a study of T cells in Graves' hyperthyroidism and ophthalmopathy. RNA transcripts were the template for amplifying TCR beta CDR3 regions. Researchers ran a first-round RT-PCR on the TCR CDR3 using the HTBI primer set. TCRdb fed the multiplex PCR reads into MiXCR, producing one record per CDR3 protein. The top ten hold about 7% of the sample, which has about 600,000 distinct CDR3 sequences, 12% to 15% seen once. The sequenced material came from blood. The source is a woman aged 18-30 years with Graves' ophthalmopathy.

Remarks on this clonotype: A much bigger clone sits one base away, suggesting this may be a read error. The CDR3 loop is CASSYSIHQQFF. The CDR3 DNA reads as TGTGCCAGCAGTTACTCGATCCATCAGCAGTTCTTC. J is TRBJ2-1 and V is TRBV6-2 or TRBV6-3; unclear D gene. The CDR3 has 12 amino acids. Trimming left V 0 bases short and J 11 bases short, with 8 bases between. Per the germline V gene, CDR1 is MNHEY and CDR2 is SVGEGT.

J is TRBJ1-2 and V is TRBV25-1, with D maybe TRBD1 (6 bases). The V end lost 6 bases, the J end lost 6 bases, and 11 bases lay between the germline ends. The germline gives CDR1 MGHDK, CDR2 SYGVNS. CDR3 length: 12 amino acids. The CDR3 DNA is TGTGCCAGCAGGACCGGACAGCATGGCTACACCTTC. Translating it yields CASRTGQHGYTF.

A word on this clonotype: This may arise from a read error, as a much more abundant clone is one base away. The chain employs TRBV20-1 and TRBJ2-1, with D possibly TRBD2 on 6 matching bases. Germline assignment: CDR1 DFQATT and CDR2 SNEGSKA (reference sequence). Deletions cut 5 bases from V and 7 bases from J, with 18 bases between. The CDR3 has 14 amino acids. The CDR3 is CSAHTNGSRNEQFF. In DNA, the CDR3 is TGCAGTGCTCATACTAACGGGAGTAGAAATGAGCAGTTCTTC.

DNA of the CDR3: TGCAGTGCTGCCACCGGGACTCACAATCAGCCCCAGCATTTT. Residues: CSAATGTHNQPQHF. This sequence joins TRBV20-1 and TRBJ1-5, with TRBD1 as a possible D gene (5 bases). Germline V gene data show CDR1 as DFQATT and CDR2 as SNEGSKA (reference sequence). Deletions cut 5 bases from V and 3 bases from J, with 14 bases between. This CDR3 has 14 amino acids.

This clonotype was picked up many times. The CDR3 reads CASIDYGWETQYF. CDR3 nucleotides: TGTGCCAGCATCGATTACGGGTGGGAGACCCAGTACTTC. The chain couples TRBV28 to TRBJ2-5; no definite D call. Trimming cost V 7 bases and J 5 bases, with 14 bases left between them. The CDR3 totals 13 residues. The germline CDR1 and CDR2 sequences are MDHEN and SYDVKM.

This clonotype appeared many times. The chain couples TRBV3-1 to TRBJ2-7; maybe TRBD2 (6 bases). The CDR3 contains 15 residues. The germline V gene encodes CDR1 LGHDT and CDR2 YNNKEL (reference sequence). V lost 0 bases and J lost 5, with 14 bases in between. The CDR3 is CASSQDGGRAHEQYF. The CDR3 DNA sequence: TGTGCCAGCAGCCAAGATGGGGGGAGAGCCCACGAGCAGTACTTC.

Many counts were recorded for this clonotype. The V gene is TRBV2, the J gene TRBJ2-3; D unresolved. CDR1 is SNHLY and CDR2 is FYNNEI in the germline V gene. CDR3 length equals 15 residues. V lost 6 bases, J lost 4 bases, and 17 bases lay in between. The CDR3 reads CASRETFLGSDTQYF. In DNA form, the CDR3 reads TGTGCCAGCAGGGAGACCTTCCTCGGCTCAGATACGCAGTATTTT.

The chain links TRBV15 to TRBJ1-3; D gene uncertain. CDR1 and CDR2 (germline): LNHNV, YYDKDF (reference sequence). The CDR3 has 15 residues. The V end was cut by 0 bases, the J end by 4 bases, with 10 bases between. DNA for the CDR3: TGTGCCACCAGCAGAGATCTGGGTCAGGGAAACACCATATATTTT. It translates to CATSRDLGQGNTIYF. Filled out from reference TRBV15 and TRBJ1-3, the complete variable domain reads DAMVIQNPRYQVTQFGKPVTLSCSQTLNHNVMYWYQQKSSQAPKLLFHYYDKDFNNEADTPDNFQSRRPNTSFCFLDIRSPGLGDTAMYLCATSRDLGQGNTIYFGEGSWLTVV.

A few counts support this clonotype. The chain links TRBV12-3 or TRBV12-4 to TRBJ1-1; 8 bases align to TRBD1. There are 11 residues in the CDR3. V lost 4 bases, J lost 9 bases, and 1 base stayed unmatched. CDR3 DNA: TGTGCCAGCAGTTCCAGGGGGCAAGCTTTCTTT. It is translated as CASSSRGQAFF.

Comments on this clonotype: This may be a read error: a much more frequent sequence differs by one nucleotide. The chain employs TRBV30 and TRBJ2-7; D gene ambiguous. Looked up from germline, CDR1 is GTSNPN and CDR2 is SVGIG (reference sequence). This CDR3 region has 14 residues. The CDR3 DNA follows: TGTGACTGGAGTTTCGCGAGCCGGTCCTACGAGCAGTACTTC. It translates to CDWSFASRSYEQYF.

This clonotype was detected many times. The chain links TRBV9 to TRBJ2-1; a weak D match, TRBD1 (6 bases). CDR3 length equals 13 residues. Trimming pared 2 bases from V and 7 bases from J, leaving 10 bases between. CDR1 is SGDLS, CDR2 YYNGEE, per germline. CDR3 amino acids: CASSVKGDNEQFF. The CDR3, as DNA: TGTGCCAGCAGCGTGAAGGGGGATAATGAGCAGTTCTTC. Combining the CDR3 with reference TRBV9 and TRBJ2-1 gives the whole variable domain DSGVTQTPKHLITATGQRVTLRCSPRSGDLSVYWYQQSLDQGLQFLIQYYNGEERAKGNILERFSAQQFPDLHSELNLSSLELGDSALYFCASSVKGDNEQFFGPGTRLTVL.

At least ten counts were recorded for this clonotype. This sequence joins TRBV20-1 and TRBJ2-1; the match to TRBD2 covers 7 bases. Germline CDR1 reads DFQATT; CDR2 reads SNEGSKA (reference sequence). V shed 6 bases, J shed 2 bases, and the junction held 10 bases outside the gene matches. CDR3 length equals 15 residues. CDR3 DNA: TGCAGTGCCAAACCGAGCGGGAATCCCTACAATGAGCAGTTCTTC. Translation gives CSAKPSGNPYNEQFF.

This clonotype was detected ten times or more. This sequence joins TRBV11-2 and TRBJ2-2; TRBD1 agrees at 9 bases. V gave up 5 bases and J gave up 4 bases; unmatched junction bases: 8. This CDR3 has 16 residues. Germline V gene sequence: CDR1 SGHAT, CDR2 FQNNGV. In DNA form, the CDR3 reads TGTGCCAGCAGCCCACAGGGGGCCCCAGGCACCGGGGAGCTGTTTTTT. Its protein product is CASSPQGAPGTGELFF.

The chain combines TRBV20-1 with TRBJ1-1, with TRBD1 matching 8 bases. Per the germline V gene, CDR1 is DFQATT and CDR2 is SNEGSKA (reference sequence). The V segment lost 7 bases and the J segment 4 bases; nucleotides outside the gene matches: 5. The CDR3 spans 12 residues. Here the CDR3 reads CSGTGGATEAFF. CDR3 in DNA: TGCAGTGGCACAGGGGGGGCCACTGAAGCTTTCTTT.

This clonotype was counted between two and nine times. This sequence joins TRBV29-1 and TRBJ1-2; 8 bases align to TRBD1. The V and J ends lost 1 base and 7 bases, in that order; junction bases with no gene match: 11. This CDR3 has 15 residues. Germline-derived CDR1 and CDR2 are SQVTM and ANQGSEA. CDR3 coding DNA: TGCAGCGTTGAAGGGACTTTGGACAGGGTTGGTGGCTACACCTTC. This sequence encodes CSVEGTLDRVGGYTF.

The V call is TRBV9, the J call TRBJ2-3; 10 positions match TRBD2. V lost 3 bases to trimming and J lost 0 bases; unmatched junction nucleotides: 10. Germline loops: CDR1 SGDLS, CDR2 YYNGEE. The CDR3 spans 18 residues. The CDR3: CASSAAGEAGGSTDTQYF. The CDR3 nucleotides are TGTGCCAGCAGCGCCGCGGGTGAAGCGGGAGGGAGCACAGATACGCAGTATTTT.

This clonotype was counted between two and nine times. The V and J genes are TRBV5-1 and TRBJ2-5, with 11 bases lining up with TRBD2. Losses at the gene ends were 0 bases for V and 3 bases for J; bases not matched to a gene: 7. The length of the CDR3 is 17 residues. Germline V lookup: CDR1 SGHRS, CDR2 YFSETQ. The CDR3 coding sequence is TGCGCCAGCAGCTTGGACGAACTAGCGGGAGTGAAAGAGACCCAGTACTTC. This codes for CASSLDELAGVKETQYF.

In its sample, this clonotype was seen many times. The chain uses TRBV6-1 and TRBJ1-2, with 7 bases identical to TRBD1. CDR3 length equals 15 residues. The germline V gene has CDR1 MNHNS and CDR2 SASEGT. Trimming cost V 7 bases and J 4 bases; bases outside gene matches: 12. CDR3 protein: CASNTATGRSYGYTF. CDR3 nucleotides: TGTGCCAGCAACACTGCGACAGGGCGAAGCTATGGCTACACCTTC.

The rearrangement links TRBV4-2 to TRBJ2-1; 14 positions match TRBD2. V was clipped by 4 bases and J by 10 bases; unmatched bases: 12. Per the germline V gene, CDR1 is LGHNA and CDR2 is YNFKEQ. The CDR3 totals 17 residues. CDR3 nucleotide sequence: TGTGCCAGCAGCCGCACTATTGGACTAGCGGGAGGCCCCGAGCAGTTCTTC. Translating gives CASSRTIGLAGGPEQFF.

The chain recombines TRBV28 with TRBJ1-3; D may be TRBD1 (5 bases). V was pared by 11 bases and J by 6 bases, with 14 bases between. CDR1 is MDHEN, CDR2 SYDVKM, per germline. The CDR3 length is 12 residues. The CDR3, as DNA: TGTGCCGGGGGGGACGTCCCAAACACCATATATTTT. Translation: CAGGDVPNTIYF.

This clonotype was recorded a few times. The rearrangement uses TRBV7-9 and TRBJ2-7; tentatively, D is TRBD1 (5 bases). Trimming removed 5 bases from V and 5 bases from J, with 19 bases in between. Germline loops: CDR1 SEHNR, CDR2 FQNEAQ (reference sequence). The CDR3 loop spans 15 amino acids. The CDR3 DNA sequence: TGTGCCAGCAGCGCCCCGGTAGGGGCGCGGAACGAGCAGTACTTC. It codes for CASSAPVGARNEQYF.

This clonotype was counted many times. The chain joins TRBV2 to TRBJ2-1, with 8 bases that match TRBD2. The trim removed 7 bases at V and 7 bases at J, leaving 6 bases unmatched. CDR1 is SNHLY, CDR2 FYNNEI, per germline. This CDR3 region has 13 residues. The CDR3 DNA is TGTGCCAGCATCAAGCGGGAGAGAAATGAGCAGTTCTTC. Translated, it gives CASIKRERNEQFF. The complete variable domain, with remaining parts taken from reference TRBV2 and TRBJ2-1, reads EPEVTQTPSHQVTQMGQEVILRCVPISNHLYFYWYRQILGQKVEFLVSFYNNEISEKSEIFDDQFSVERPDGSNFTLKIRSTKLEDSAMYFCASIKRERNEQFFGPGTRLTVL.